This T cell receptor (beta chain) was captured by sequencing in a study of CXCR4 blockade with PD-1 therapy in pancreatic cancer (dated by TCRdb to the late 2010s). Context from the whole study: The study analyzed resected pancreatic ductal adenocarcinoma using both multiplex immunohistochemistry and TCRbeta immunosequencing, alongside ex vivo slice culture that tested PD-1 and CXCR4 blockade. To look at intratumoral heterogeneity, the researchers TCR-sequenced two geographically distinct regions from each of a handful of tumors. Summary of the overall study and its limitations: Because only TCRbeta chains were sequenced, true antigen-specificity overlap among convergent dominant clones remained unconfirmed while awaiting paired alpha-beta single-cell sequencing. Amino acid clone frequency correlated strongly with the number of distinct nucleotide rearrangements encoding it, suggesting convergent selection by common tumor antigens. Tumors showed clonal expansion, with mean productive clonality roughly 0.13 versus 0.045 in healthy blood, but clonality did not correlate with survival.

With regard to this clone: Its recognized antigen is unknown. Within one base of it there is no much larger clone, and no base qualities were kept.

The archived tumor blocks came from patients who had not received neoadjuvant therapy before resection. For the preserved-tissue arm, the study drew on some 29 surgical resection samples taken from approximately 24 pancreatic ductal adenocarcinoma patients who had not been treated previously. DNA for the resection arm was extracted from ten 5-micron curls of FFPE tumor lying next to the multiplex immunohistochemistry slide. TCRbeta CDR3 regions were immunosequenced from extracted DNA using the immunoSEQ Assay at Adaptive Biotechnologies. As for the original processing: To measure the absolute abundance of each unique TCRbeta CDR3, the sequences were collapsed and filtered. Clonality was calculated as 1 minus Pielou's evenness, using only productive in-frame rearrangements. Regional overlap tracked the top 100 nucleotide rearrangements across paired samples, with Morisita index comparing paired versus unrelated samples. The immunoSEQ Rearrangement Details tool was used to assess whether nucleotide rearrangements converged onto identical amino acid sequences. The source is immuneACCESS, and TCRdb retained only in-frame sequences with V and J called. Part of the clones is not carried over; for the studies checked, unresolved V genes explain less than half of this, and the remainder is unexplained. From that table come the V and J calls and clone size; the DNA was used to work out D and trimming. The sample table lists some 16,000 clones, over 55% of them with a count of one. The ten largest clones take up approximately 6% of the sample.

Trimming leaves V shorter by 3 bases and J shorter by 6 bases, with the junction holding 5 bases beyond the gene matches. The CDR3 measures 15 amino acids from cysteine to phenylalanine. The DNA shown is the 45-base CDR3, in frame from base 1. As encoded in the germline V gene, CDR1 is SGHRS while CDR2 is YFSETQ. Sequenced: tumor tissue. The V and J genes are TRBV5-1 and TRBJ2-1; the junction holds 11 bases that match TRBD1. This TCR derives from a human donor with pancreatic ductal adenocarcinoma. The DNA sequence is TGCGCCAGCAGCTGGACCGGGACAGGGGGCAATGAGCAGTTCTTC. Translated, it reads CASSWTGTGGNEQFF. The variable domain in full, with residues beyond the CDR3 obtained from the reference TRBV5-1 and TRBJ2-1 genes, is KAGVTQTPRYLIKTRGQQVTLSCSPISGHRSVSWYQQTPGQGLQFLFEYFSETQRNKGNFPGRFSGRQFSNSRSEMNVSTLELGDSALYLCASSWTGTGGNEQFFGPGTRLTVL.